The rows below give T cell receptor beta chains drawn from one sample of a study of identical twins. TCRdb independently ran MiXCR on the 5' RACE reads; one entry per CDR3 protein. This table holds roughly 260,000 distinct CDR3 sequences, 11% to 15% found once. Sequencing input: memory (CD45RO+) T cells sorted from blood. The receptors come from a woman aged 18-29 years in good health. Each CDR3 is given with its conserved first and last residue. Each record gives: V gene, D gene, J gene, clone size, CDR3 protein, CDR3 DNA. A D gene is named only where the DNA matches it firmly. Size tells how often a clone was seen (once, few, many) or the class of an expanded clone, and some rows leave it out.

>TRBV21-1|-|TRBJ2-7|many
CASSKVWRTESYEQYF
TGTGCCAGCAGCAAAGTTTGGCGTACGGAATCCTACGAGCAGTACTTC
>TRBV6-2/TRBV6-3|-|TRBJ1-6|-
CASSLGASPLHF
TGTGCCAGCAGCCTCGGGGCCTCACCCCTCCACTTT
>TRBV6-1|-|TRBJ1-5|few
CASSEHTNQPQHF
TGTGCCAGCAGTGAACATACCAATCAGCCCCAGCATTTT
>TRBV5-1|-|TRBJ2-6|many
CASSQGSGANVLTF
TGCGCCAGCAGCCAGGGTTCTGGGGCCAACGTCCTGACTTTC
>TRBV6-2/TRBV6-3|TRBD1|TRBJ2-7|few
CASSYSVQGAFYEQYF
TGTGCCAGCAGTTACTCGGTACAGGGGGCTTTCTACGAGCAGTACTTC
>TRBV9|TRBD2|TRBJ2-3|few
CASSVEVIAGDTQYF
TGTGCCAGCAGCGTTGAAGTGATAGCGGGAGATACGCAGTATTTT
>TRBV7-9|TRBD2|TRBJ2-3|few
CASSPLAGLGDTQYF
TGTGCCAGCAGCCCGCTAGCGGGATTGGGGGATACGCAGTATTTT
>TRBV2|TRBD2|TRBJ2-1|-
CTFSSGGLAGVQGEQFF
TGTACCTTCAGTTCCGGGGGACTAGCGGGAGTTCAGGGGGAGCAGTTCTTC
>TRBV4-1|TRBD1|TRBJ1-4|-
CASSQDRGGNEKLFF
TGCGCCAGCAGCCAAGACAGGGGGGGAAACGAAAAACTGTTTTTT
>TRBV20-1|TRBD1|TRBJ1-6|-
CSARRQGGSPLHF
TGCAGTGCTAGGAGACAGGGAGGCTCACCCCTCCACTTT
>TRBV15|-|TRBJ2-7|-
CATSRDTQALAEQYF
TGTGCCACCAGCAGAGATACACAGGCCCTCGCTGAGCAGTACTTC
>TRBV6-2/TRBV6-3|-|TRBJ2-5|-
CASSSAGLRSETQYF
TGTGCCAGCAGTTCGGCGGGACTCCGGTCGGAGACCCAGTACTTC
>TRBV24-1|-|TRBJ2-5|few
CATSIGERETQYF
TGTGCCACCAGCATCGGGGAACGGGAGACCCAGTACTTC
>TRBV30|TRBD1|TRBJ1-5|-
CAWKGTGHNQPQHF
TGTGCCTGGAAGGGGACAGGCCACAATCAGCCCCAGCATTTT
>TRBV5-1|-|TRBJ1-6|few
CASSLRGGVDSPLHF
TGCGCCAGCAGCTTGAGAGGGGGTGTGGATTCACCCCTCCACTTT
>TRBV6-2/TRBV6-3|-|TRBJ1-1|many
CASIFDGRWTEAFF
TGTGCCAGCATTTTCGACGGGAGGTGGACTGAAGCTTTCTTT
>TRBV9|-|TRBJ1-6|-
CASSVDWGARNSPLHF
TGTGCCAGCAGCGTAGATTGGGGGGCCAGGAATTCACCCCTCCACTTT
>TRBV18|TRBD1|TRBJ2-1|-
CASSPGQGSYNEQFF
TGTGCCAGCTCACCGGGACAGGGCTCCTACAATGAGCAGTTCTTC
>TRBV10-2|-|TRBJ1-5|many
CASSTYSNQPQHF
TGCGCCAGCAGCACGTATAGCAATCAGCCCCAGCATTTT
>TRBV20-1|-|TRBJ2-1|few
CSARVASQNEQFF
TGCAGTGCTAGAGTAGCGAGCCAAAATGAGCAGTTCTTC
>TRBV7-6|-|TRBJ2-5|many
CASSLVSFVPGETQYF
TGTGCCAGCAGCTTAGTTTCTTTCGTCCCTGGGGAGACCCAGTACTTC
>TRBV19|-|TRBJ1-2|-
CASSISGGGYTF
TGTGCCAGTAGTATATCTGGAGGGGGCTACACCTTC
>TRBV20-1|TRBD1|TRBJ1-2|few
CSAASDRNYGYTF
TGCAGTGCCGCCTCGGACAGGAACTATGGCTACACCTTC
>TRBV18|-|TRBJ2-5|many
CASSLRRETQYF
TGTGCCAGCTCACTCAGAAGAGAGACCCAGTACTTC
>TRBV15|-|TRBJ1-2|few
CATSREQGYGYTF
TGTGCCACCAGCAGAGAACAGGGCTATGGCTACACCTTC
>TRBV29-1|TRBD2|TRBJ2-1|few
CSVAAGGSREQFF
TGCAGCGTTGCAGCGGGAGGGTCCAGAGAGCAGTTCTTC
>TRBV24-1|-|TRBJ2-1|few
CATSDFGRNEQFF
TGTGCCACCAGTGATTTTGGGAGGAATGAGCAGTTCTTC
>TRBV20-1|TRBD2|TRBJ2-3|-
CSAASGGTSDTQYF
TGCAGTGCCGCTAGCGGGGGGACCTCGGATACGCAGTATTTT
>TRBV10-3|TRBD1|TRBJ2-7|many
CAISGTGGPYEQYF
TGTGCCATCAGCGGGACAGGGGGTCCCTACGAGCAGTACTTC
>TRBV10-3|TRBD2|TRBJ2-1|few
CAISERGLGTSHNNEQFF
TGTGCCATCAGTGAAAGAGGATTGGGGACTAGTCATAACAATGAGCAGTTCTTC